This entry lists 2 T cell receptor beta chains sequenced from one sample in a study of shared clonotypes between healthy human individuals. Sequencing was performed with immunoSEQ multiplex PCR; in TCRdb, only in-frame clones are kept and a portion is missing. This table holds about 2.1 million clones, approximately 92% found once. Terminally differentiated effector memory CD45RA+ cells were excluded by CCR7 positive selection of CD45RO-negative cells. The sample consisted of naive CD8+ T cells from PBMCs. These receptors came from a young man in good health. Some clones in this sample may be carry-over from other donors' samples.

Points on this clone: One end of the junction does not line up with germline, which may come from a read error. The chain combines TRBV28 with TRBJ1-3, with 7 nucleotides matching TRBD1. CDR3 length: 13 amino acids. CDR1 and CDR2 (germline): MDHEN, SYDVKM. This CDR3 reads CASSLAGTALRHF. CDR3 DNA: TGTGCCAGCAGTTTAGCCGGGACAGCCTTAAGGCATTTT.

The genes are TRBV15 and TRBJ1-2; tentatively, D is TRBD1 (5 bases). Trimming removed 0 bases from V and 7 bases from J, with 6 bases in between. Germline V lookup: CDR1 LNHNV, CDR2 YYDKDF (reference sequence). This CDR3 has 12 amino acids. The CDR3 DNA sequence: TGTGCCACCAGCAGAGACGGGGGTGGCTACACCTTC. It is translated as CATSRDGGGYTF.